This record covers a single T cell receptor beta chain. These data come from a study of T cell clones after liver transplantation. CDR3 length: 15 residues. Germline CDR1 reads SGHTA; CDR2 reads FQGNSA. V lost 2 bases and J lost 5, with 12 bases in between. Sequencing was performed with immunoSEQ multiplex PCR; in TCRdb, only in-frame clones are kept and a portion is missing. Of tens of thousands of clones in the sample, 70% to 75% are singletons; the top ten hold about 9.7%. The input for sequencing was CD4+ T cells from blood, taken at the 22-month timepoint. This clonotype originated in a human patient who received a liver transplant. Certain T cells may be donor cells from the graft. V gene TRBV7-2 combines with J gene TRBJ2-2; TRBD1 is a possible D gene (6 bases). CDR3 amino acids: CASSLWGQATGELFF. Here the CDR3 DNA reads TGTGCCAGCAGCTTATGGGGACAAGCAACCGGGGAGCTGTTTTTT. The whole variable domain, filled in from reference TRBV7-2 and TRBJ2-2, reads GAGVSQSPSNKVTEKGKDVELRCDPISGHTALYWYRQSLGQGLEFLIYFQGNSAPDKSGLPSDRFSAERTGGSVSTLTIQRTQQEDSAVYLCASSLWGQATGELFFGEGSRLTVL.